This entry features one T cell receptor (beta chain) sequence. This specimen comes from a study of blood T cell repertoires in COVID-19. Overall study context: The United States, Italy and Spain were the sources of the acute and convalescent COVID-19 samples. T cells, B-cell-depleted T cells, or PBMCs provided the cDNA or gDNA that served as material.

Per the original data handling: For nucleated cells, counts were estimated from reference gene primer amplification. Repertoires were generated with immunoSEQ multiplex PCR, while TCRdb's copy carries only in-frame clones and drops some. V, J and clone size are taken as reported in that table, and D and trimming were inferred from the DNA itself. The sample carries under 35,000 clones, 87% recorded once. The sequenced material came from peripheral blood. This clonotype originated in a human donor in a cohort sampled during active COVID-19.

CDR3 coding DNA: TGTGCCAGCAGCTTAGGCGGGTTTTCACCCCTCCACTTT. Its translation is CASSLGGFSPLHF. The chain has TRBV7-9 and TRBJ1-6; no reliable D call. CDR1 and CDR2 (germline): SEHNR, FQNEAQ (reference sequence). The CDR3 is 13 amino acids. V lost 1 base to trimming and J lost 9 bases, with 7 bases between them.